What follows describes a single T cell receptor beta chain. Its cognate antigen is unknown. Germline trimming cut 0 bases from V and 8 bases from J; bases unmatched to any gene: 15. The CDR3 has 18 amino acids. Germline V gene lookup returns CDR1 ENHRY and CDR2 SYGVKD. The sample originates from a study of cytomegalovirus exposure and HLA in healthy donors. Study observations and caveats: Common viral pathogens (according to a later analysis) appeared linked to several of the most significant clusters. Later analysis showed TCR association rates varying by HLA locus, highest for DRB1 and lowest for HLA-C. Reportedly, a later analysis found an Asian-associated ancestry cluster had fewer N-insertions than the approximately 640-donor mean. CMV serostatus was the sole immune exposure data available.

The PCR used 60 Vbeta and 13 Jbeta primers. Assay used: immunoSEQ multiplex PCR; TCRdb lists only in-frame clones, some missing. Here the sample spans approximately 200,000 clones, around 80% being singletons. The rearrangement joins TRBV10-3 to TRBJ2-1, with 8 bases that match TRBD2. Sample: PBMCs. The sequence came from a woman between 25 and 40 years old in good health and CMV-seropositive. DNA of the CDR3: TGTGCCATCAGTGAGTCGTTCAGCGGGAGTGTTGCTGGCGATGAGCAGTTCTTC. Amino acids: CAISESFSGSVAGDEQFF.